Listed below are T cell receptor beta chains from one sample, sequenced in a study of blood T cell repertoires in COVID-19. Only in-frame clones appear in the TCRdb table, and some are missing; sequencing was by immunoSEQ multiplex PCR. The sample carries 55,000 to 90,000 clones, about nine tenths recorded once. Sequencing was done on a sample of peripheral blood. These receptors came from a human donor with active COVID-19. The donor label of this sample is uncertain. The CDR3 runs from the conserved cysteine through the conserved F or W. The D gene is left open where the match is weak. Only part of the rows carry a size: once, few, many, or a class if the clone is expanded.

D gene	clone size	V gene	J gene	CDR3 DNA	CDR3 protein
TRBD2	-	TRBV24-1	TRBJ2-1	TGTGCCACGGGGGAGCGGGAGTGGGATGAGCAGTTCTTC	CATGEREWDEQFF
-	-	TRBV5-1	TRBJ2-5	TGCGCCAGCAGACCACGACAGATTCCAGAGACCCAGTACTTC	CASRPRQIPETQYF
TRBD1	-	TRBV7-2	TRBJ2-6	TGTGCCAGCAGCCCACAGGGGTGGATCTCTGGGGCCAACGTCCTGACTTTC	CASSPQGWISGANVLTF
TRBD1	-	TRBV7-8	TRBJ2-6	TGTGCCAGCAGCTTCACGGGACAGGGTTCTGGGGCCAACGTCCTGACTTTC	CASSFTGQGSGANVLTF
-	-	TRBV4-1	TRBJ2-3	TGCGCCAGCAGCCAAGTGGGAGTGGAGGCAGATACGCAGTATTTT	CASSQVGVEADTQYF
TRBD2	-	TRBV19	TRBJ2-2	TGTGCCAGTAGTACCTCGGGACTAGCGGGAGTTGTTACCGGGGAGCTGTTTTTT	CASSTSGLAGVVTGELFF
-	-	TRBV11-2	TRBJ1-1	TGTGCCAGCAGCTCAAACTTCGGCGGCACTGAAGCTTTCTTT	CASSSNFGGTEAFF
TRBD1	-	TRBV5-4	TRBJ2-7	TGTGCCAGCAGCCGGGGACAGGGGGCCTACGAGCAGTACTTC	CASSRGQGAYEQYF
TRBD2	-	TRBV24-1	TRBJ2-1	TGTGCCACCAGTGATTTAGGACTAGCGGGTGATAATGAGCAGTTCTTC	CATSDLGLAGDNEQFF
-	-	TRBV12-3/TRBV12-4	TRBJ2-5	TGTGCCAGCAGTTTAAGCGCTTTGGAGACCCAGTACTTC	CASSLSALETQYF
-	-	TRBV25-1	TRBJ2-6	TGTGCCAGCAACCGGGGGTCTGGGGCCAACGTCCTGACTTTC	CASNRGSGANVLTF
TRBD2	-	TRBV28	TRBJ2-1	TGTGCCAGCAGTGATCCTAGCGGCGAGGATGAGCAGTTCTTC	CASSDPSGEDEQFF
TRBD1	-	TRBV2	TRBJ2-3	TGTGCCAGCAGCCTGGACAGGGCTAGCACAGATACGCAGTATTTT	CASSLDRASTDTQYF
TRBD1	-	TRBV28	TRBJ2-3	TGTGCCAGCAGACTTCTCCCGGGACAGGGGGCCACAGATACGCAGTATTTT	CASRLLPGQGATDTQYF
-	-	TRBV7-3	TRBJ2-1	TGTGCCAGCAGCTTAAAACTTTCCTACAATGAGCAGTTCTTC	CASSLKLSYNEQFF
-	-	TRBV9	TRBJ1-1	TGTGCCAGCAGCGTAGCTCCAGGCATGAACACTGAAGCTTTCTTT	CASSVAPGMNTEAFF
-	-	TRBV20-1	TRBJ2-5	TGCAGTGTTCGGTTGGAGACCCAGTACTTC	CSVRLETQYF
TRBD2	-	TRBV5-1	TRBJ2-1	TGCGCCAGCAGCTTGGCCGGTAGCGGGAGCGGAAATTTTAATGAGCAGTTCTTC	CASSLAGSGSGNFNEQFF
-	-	TRBV28	TRBJ2-5	TGTGCCAGCAGTTCTGGCGGGGCGCGGGCCCAGTACTTC	CASSSGGARAQYF
-	-	TRBV21-1	TRBJ1-1	TGTGCCAGCAGCACCCCTCCGGGACAGGGCCAGAACACTGAAGCTTTCTTT	CASSTPPGQGQNTEAFF
TRBD2	-	TRBV24-1	TRBJ2-2	TGTGCCACCAGTGATCCCTGGACTAGCGGGAGTATGAACACCGGGGAGCTGTTTTTT	CATSDPWTSGSMNTGELFF
TRBD1	-	TRBV7-2	TRBJ2-7	TGTGCCAGCAGGAGGGACAGGGACCCCTCCTACGAGCAGTACTTC	CASRRDRDPSYEQYF
TRBD1	-	TRBV19	TRBJ2-3	TGTGCCAGCACCGGGACAGGCACAGATACGCAGTATTTT	CASTGTGTDTQYF
-	once	TRBV19	TRBJ1-1	TGTGCCAGCATGACTGTGAACACTGAAGCTTTCTTT	CASMTVNTEAFF
-	-	TRBV28	TRBJ2-3	TGTGCCAGCAGGGCCATCCTCGATACGCAGTATTTT	CASRAILDTQYF
TRBD1	-	TRBV5-1	TRBJ2-1	TGCGCCAGCAGCCAGAGACAGGGGGCCATAGATGAGCAGTTCTTC	CASSQRQGAIDEQFF
TRBD2	-	TRBV2	TRBJ2-3	TGTGCCAGCAGCTTCGGGACTAGCGGGAGAGGTGGCACAGATACGCAGTATTTT	CASSFGTSGRGGTDTQYF
-	-	TRBV19	TRBJ2-5	TGTGCCAGTAGTCCTCCTTGGACAGAAGAAGAGACCCAGTACTTC	CASSPPWTEEETQYF
-	once	TRBV10-2	TRBJ2-1	TGCGCCAGCAACCCGAAGGAGGGGAGCTCCTACAATGAGCAGTTCTTC	CASNPKEGSSYNEQFF
-	once	TRBV6-5	TRBJ1-1	TGTGCCAGCAGTTATTCCAGGGCGGTGAACACTGAAGCTTTCTTT	CASSYSRAVNTEAFF
-	-	TRBV7-2	TRBJ2-3	TGTGCCAGCAGCTCGCGGGCCTCGGATACGCAGTATTTT	CASSSRASDTQYF
-	-	TRBV6-5	TRBJ2-1	TGTGCCAGCAGTTACTCGAGCTCCGGGTCTGAGCAGTTCTTC	CASSYSSSGSEQFF
-	-	TRBV7-9	TRBJ2-2	TGTGCCAGCAGCTCCCGGCAGGGTCAGACCGGGGAGCTGTTTTTT	CASSSRQGQTGELFF
-	-	TRBV7-2	TRBJ2-1	TGTGCCAGCAGCTTAATGGACTTCTCTCCCAATGAGCAGTTCTTC	CASSLMDFSPNEQFF
TRBD1	-	TRBV6-2/TRBV6-3	TRBJ2-3	TGTGCCAGCAGCGACAGGGGAAGAGATACGCAGTATTTT	CASSDRGRDTQYF
-	-	TRBV19	TRBJ2-1	TGTGCCAGTAGTCCAGGACAGTCAAATGAGCAGTTCTTC	CASSPGQSNEQFF
TRBD1	-	TRBV28	TRBJ2-5	TGTGCCAGCACAGCTCCGGGACAGGGGGCGGGAGAGACCCAGTACTTC	CASTAPGQGAGETQYF
TRBD1	-	TRBV6-2/TRBV6-3	TRBJ2-1	TGTGCCAGCATCCCCGGGACAGGGTCACTAAATGAGCAGTTCTTC	CASIPGTGSLNEQFF
TRBD1	-	TRBV23-1	TRBJ1-1	TGCGCCAACCCGCGAGGAGGGGGCTGGACTGAAGCTTTCTTT	CANPRGGGWTEAFF
TRBD2	-	TRBV9	TRBJ2-2	TGTGCCAGCAGCGCCCTTCCTAGCGGTAACACCGGGGAGCTGTTTTTT	CASSALPSGNTGELFF
TRBD1	-	TRBV6-5	TRBJ1-1	TGTGCCAGCAGTTACGACAGGGTGAAGGCTGAAGCTTTCTTT	CASSYDRVKAEAFF
TRBD2	-	TRBV6-2/TRBV6-3	TRBJ2-7	TGTGCCAGCAACCCCCGGCGACTAGCCTCCTACGAGCAGTACTTC	CASNPRRLASYEQYF
-	-	TRBV5-1	TRBJ2-2	TGCGCCAGCAGCTTGGCCTCCAGGCCGAACACCGGGGAGCTGTTTTTT	CASSLASRPNTGELFF
-	-	TRBV29-1	TRBJ1-2	TGCAGCATAAGGGAGAACTATGGCTACACCTTC	CSIRENYGYTF
-	-	TRBV7-8	TRBJ2-1	TGTGCCAGCAGCCTAACCGGGAGTAGCTCCTACAATGAGCAGTTCTTC	CASSLTGSSSYNEQFF
TRBD1	-	TRBV28	TRBJ2-5	TGTGCCAGCAGTACTTACGCCGGGACAGAATACCAAGAGACCCAGTACTTC	CASSTYAGTEYQETQYF
-	-	TRBV5-4	TRBJ2-7	TGTGCCAGCAGCTTGGCCGGAGCGGGTATCTACGAGCAGTACTTC	CASSLAGAGIYEQYF
-	-	TRBV3-1/TRBV3-2	TRBJ2-7	TGTGCCAGCAGCCGGGGCAGAGTCTCCTACGAGCAGTACTTC	CASSRGRVSYEQYF
TRBD1	-	TRBV4-3	TRBJ2-7	TGCGCCAGCAGCCAAGATTGGGTCAACAGGGGCGGTTCCTACGAGCAGTACTTC	CASSQDWVNRGGSYEQYF
TRBD2	-	TRBV5-4	TRBJ2-2	TGTGCCAGCAGCCCCCGGGGTAGCGGGAGAGTAAACACCGGGGAGCTGTTTTTT	CASSPRGSGRVNTGELFF
-	-	TRBV5-8	TRBJ1-1	TGTGCCAGCAGCTTGGGACAGGTCAACACTGAAGCTTTCTTT	CASSLGQVNTEAFF
TRBD2	-	TRBV30	TRBJ2-2	TGTGCCTGGAGTAAAGCGGGAGGTACCGGGGAGCTGTTTTTT	CAWSKAGGTGELFF
-	-	TRBV11-3	TRBJ2-3	TGTGCCAGCAGCTATAGCGGAGGGGGCACAGATACGCAGTATTTT	CASSYSGGGTDTQYF
-	-	TRBV6-2/TRBV6-3	TRBJ1-2	TGTGCCAGCAGTTACTCTGGGGGCGGACAAAGTGGCTACACCTTC	CASSYSGGGQSGYTF